The present TCR beta chain was sequenced within a study of beta chain features in type 1 diabetes. Averaging around 110 mL, one heparinised blood draw was given by each donor. This CDR3 contains 15 residues. Trimming removed 1 base from V and 0 bases from J, with 9 bases in between. Per the germline V gene, CDR1 is SGHDT and CDR2 is YYEEEE. As every portion of the isolated RNA was reverse transcribed, the sequencing read expressed TCRB transcripts. The repertoire was sequenced with immunoSEQ multiplex PCR; TCRdb's copy has only in-frame clones and lacks some. The sample lists about 360,000 clones, 10% to 15% occurring once.

Specimen: naive CD4+ T cells from blood. The source of this sequence is a young man in good health. V gene TRBV5-6 combines with J gene TRBJ2-3; no clear D gene. CDR3 coding DNA: TGTGCCAGCAGCTTGAAACATGCTAGCACAGATACGCAGTATTTT. Protein: CASSLKHASTDTQYF.